These 22 T cell receptor beta chains were sequenced from one sample in a study of blood T cell repertoires in COVID-19 (dated by TCRdb to about 2020). The method behind the library was the immunoSEQ multiplex PCR assay. TCRdb took over this immuneACCESS table, retaining in-frame rearrangements with V and J assigned. Such tables are incomplete; in checked studies, under half of the missing clones stem from an unresolved V gene, and the remainder is unexplained. Within this sample are about 39,000 clones, with about nine tenths of them counted one time only. The ten largest account for 2% to 2.5% of the sample. Sequenced material: peripheral blood. Receptor source: a man over 45 with active COVID-19.

In its sample, this clone was seen once. The chain couples TRBV7-3 to TRBJ2-1; the match to TRBD1 covers 10 bases. Trimming removed 5 bases from V and 7 bases from J; junction bases left unmatched: 5. The CDR3 consists of 14 residues. From germline, CDR1 is SGHTA and CDR2 FQGTGA. The CDR3 DNA reads as TGTGCCAGCAGCAGACAGGGGGCGAGAAATGAGCAGTTCTTC. It is translated as CASSRQGARNEQFF.

This clone was seen a single time. This rearrangement joins TRBV6-6 to TRBJ1-6; TRBD1 matches 9 bases. The CDR3 is made up of 12 amino acids. Germline values: CDR1 MNHNY, CDR2 SVGAGI (reference sequence). V gave up 6 bases and J gave up 9 bases; unmatched junction bases: 0. CDR3 region: CASRTGGSPLHF. The DNA of the CDR3 is TGTGCCAGCAGGACAGGGGGTTCACCCCTCCACTTT.

The gene calls are TRBV30 and TRBJ1-5; TRBD1 agrees at 7 bases. The CDR3 length is 16 residues. CDR1 is GTSNPN, CDR2 SVGIG, per germline (reference sequence). The V and J ends lost 2 bases and 1 base, in that order; junction bases with no gene match: 8. CDR3 in amino acids: CAWSSIDRVSNQPQHF. Written as DNA, the CDR3 is TGTGCCTGGAGTTCAATCGACAGGGTCAGCAATCAGCCCCAGCATTTT.

V gene TRBV7-2 combines with J gene TRBJ2-1, with a tentative D call TRBD1 (6 bases). The CDR3 has 13 residues. V lost 4 bases, J lost 8 bases, and 12 bases lay in between. Germline V CDR1 and CDR2: SGHTA, FQGNSA. The CDR3 DNA sequence: TGTGCCAGCAGCTGGGGGCCAGGCGATGAGCAGTTCTTC. Translating gives CASSWGPGDEQFF.

This chain uses TRBV2 with TRBJ1-6, with 8 bases matching TRBD1. The germline CDR1 and CDR2 sequences are SNHLY and FYNNEI. The CDR3 length is 15 residues. J lost 9 bases, V lost 4 bases, and 8 bases had no gene match. CDR3 coding DNA: TGTGCCAGCAGTGCCCAAGGACAGGGAATTTCACCCCTCCACTTT. Its translation is CASSAQGQGISPLHF.

The rearrangement uses TRBV2 and TRBJ2-7; D perhaps matches TRBD2 (5 bases). This CDR3 is 14 amino acids long. Trimming removed 0 bases at V and 4 bases at J, with 10 bases between. Germline CDR1 and CDR2: SNHLY and FYNNEI. The CDR3 sequence is CASSEAGVGYEQYF. The DNA of the CDR3 is TGTGCCAGCAGTGAAGCGGGAGTGGGGTACGAGCAGTACTTC.

This chain uses TRBV27 with TRBJ1-1; D may be TRBD1 (6 bases). The CDR3 contains 15 residues. V was cut by 8 bases and J by 0 bases, with 16 bases left in between. Germline CDR1 MNHEY, CDR2 SMNVEV (reference sequence). This chain's CDR3 is CASHIQGLVNTEAFF. CDR3 in DNA: TGTGCCAGCCATATACAGGGTTTGGTGAACACTGAAGCTTTCTTT.

The chain recombines TRBV7-8 with TRBJ1-1, with 7 bases identical to TRBD1. Germline values: CDR1 SGHVS, CDR2 FQNEAQ. CDR3 length: 15 amino acids. V lost 3 bases to trimming and J lost 4 bases; unmatched junction nucleotides: 8. In nucleotides, the CDR3 is TGTGCCAGCAGCTTGGGACGATCAGGGGGCACTGAAGCTTTCTTT. Translated, it gives CASSLGRSGGTEAFF.

V usage is TRBV11-1 and J usage is TRBJ2-1, with 7 bases matching TRBD1. Unmatched junction bases numbered 11, after V lost 1 base and J lost 8 bases. This CDR3 has 16 amino acids. Germline loops: CDR1 SGHAT, CDR2 FQDESV (reference sequence). The CDR3 here is CASSLGTGGYGDEQFF. The CDR3 DNA sequence: TGTGCCAGCAGCTTAGGGACAGGAGGATACGGGGATGAGCAGTTCTTC.

This chain joins TRBV6-2 or TRBV6-3 and TRBJ1-5; D is perhaps TRBD1 (6 bases). CDR1 MNHEY and CDR2 SVGEGT come from the germline V gene. Trimming cost V 0 bases and J 7 bases, with 16 bases left between them. This CDR3 contains 16 residues. The CDR3 DNA reads as TGTGCCAGCAGTTACTCGAAGACAGGATCTTGGCAGCCCCAGCATTTT. Protein sequence: CASSYSKTGSWQPQHF.

The chain links TRBV7-8 to TRBJ2-7; tentative D call: TRBD1 (6 bases). Germline assignment: CDR1 SGHVS and CDR2 FQNEAQ. Deletions cut 8 bases from V and 3 bases from J, with 14 bases between. The length of the CDR3 is 13 residues. The CDR3 is CASGGRLNYEQYF. For the CDR3, the DNA is TGTGCCAGCGGGGGCAGGCTTAACTACGAGCAGTACTTC.

In DNA form, the CDR3 reads TGTGCCAGCAGCCCGACTAGCGAGCAAGAGACCCAGTACTTC. Translation gives CASSPTSEQETQYF. The V and J genes are TRBV3-1 (or the pseudogene TRBV3-2) and TRBJ2-5; TRBD2 matches at 8 bases. V shed 4 bases and J 2 bases; nucleotides not matched to a gene: 3. The CDR3 totals 14 residues. The germline V gene has CDR1 LGHDT and CDR2 YNNKEL (reference sequence).

This clone appeared a few times. The chain joins TRBV6-5 to TRBJ1-2, with 7 bases aligning to TRBD1. V lost 5 bases, J lost 8 bases, and 8 bases stayed unmatched. This CDR3 region has 13 residues. CDR1 is MNHEY, CDR2 SVGAGI, per germline. This chain's CDR3 is CASSRDSLTGYTF. CDR3 nucleotides: TGTGCCAGCAGTAGGGACAGTTTGACCGGCTACACCTTC.

The V call is TRBV27, the J call TRBJ2-7, with 7 bases matching TRBD2. J gave up 3 bases and V 3 bases, and 2 bases lay outside the gene matches. CDR1 and CDR2 (germline): MNHEY, SMNVEV (reference sequence). The CDR3 consists of 13 residues. The CDR3 is CASSLGGGYEQYF. The CDR3 region has the DNA TGTGCCAGCAGTTTGGGGGGGGGCTACGAGCAGTACTTC.

This chain joins TRBV5-1 and TRBJ1-1; TRBD1 agrees at 9 bases. V lost 4 bases to trimming and J lost 5 bases; unmatched junction nucleotides: 12. The CDR3 runs 16 residues. Germline V gene sequence: CDR1 SGHRS, CDR2 YFSETQ. The CDR3 here is CASSVFTGQGVTEAFF. Written as DNA, the CDR3 is TGCGCCAGCAGCGTTTTTACGGGACAGGGTGTGACTGAAGCTTTCTTT.

The rearrangement uses TRBV10-3 and TRBJ1-6, with TRBD1 matching over 7 bases. The germline V gene encodes CDR1 ENHRY and CDR2 SYGVKD. V gave up 2 bases and J gave up 5 bases; unmatched junction bases: 3. This CDR3 spans 15 amino acids. The CDR3 bases are TGTGCCATCAGTGAGGGACAGGCGGATAATTCACCCCTCCACTTT. Protein sequence: CAISEGQADNSPLHF.

The chain's CDR3 is CATSRSIHQPQHF. The CDR3, as DNA: TGTGCCACCAGCAGATCCATCCATCAGCCCCAGCATTTT. V and J are TRBV15 and TRBJ1-5; D is unresolved. This CDR3 is 13 amino acids long. Germline CDR1 is LNHNV and CDR2 is YYDKDF (reference sequence). V was shortened by 2 bases and J by 5 bases, with 7 bases between the two germline ends.

The V gene is TRBV12-5, the J gene TRBJ2-1, with 7 bases that match TRBD1. J was trimmed by 6 bases and V by 1 base; bases with no gene match: 12. The CDR3 spans 17 residues. The germline V gene encodes CDR1 LGHNT and CDR2 FRNRAP. CDR3 sequence: CASGLARTGSTGNEQFF. For the CDR3, the DNA is TGTGCTAGTGGTTTGGCTCGGACAGGCTCCACGGGCAATGAGCAGTTCTTC.

This chain connects TRBV3-1 (or the pseudogene TRBV3-2) to TRBJ1-6, with TRBD1 matching over 8 bases. CDR1 is LGHDT and CDR2 is YNNKEL in the germline V gene (reference sequence). The CDR3 consists of 13 residues. The V segment lost 3 bases and the J segment 10 bases; nucleotides outside the gene matches: 2. The CDR3 nucleotides are TGTGCCAGCAGCCAGACAGGGGACTCACCCCTCCACTTT. Residues: CASSQTGDSPLHF.

This clone was observed a single time. The rearrangement joins TRBV3-1 (or the pseudogene TRBV3-2) to TRBJ1-5; no clear D gene. The CDR3 has 15 amino acids. The germline gives CDR1 LGHDT, CDR2 YNNKEL (reference sequence). V lost 0 bases and J 5 bases, leaving 11 bases between the germline ends. CDR3 in amino acids: CASSQEPYRDQPQHF. DNA for the CDR3: TGTGCCAGCAGCCAAGAACCGTACCGGGATCAGCCCCAGCATTTT.

V is TRBV2 and J is TRBJ2-1; 11 bases are a match to TRBD2. The CDR3 runs to 15 residues. Trimming took 4 bases from V and 6 from J; bases not matched to a gene: 5. Germline CDR1 and CDR2: SNHLY and FYNNEI. The CDR3 DNA follows: TGTGCCAGCAGTGGGACTAGCGGGCATGTCAATGAGCAGTTCTTC. This codes for CASSGTSGHVNEQFF.

There are a few counts of this clone. The V call is TRBV4-2, the J call TRBJ1-2; 7 nucleotides agree with TRBD1. Germline-derived CDR1 and CDR2 are LGHNA and YNFKEQ. CDR3 size: 15 residues. The V segment lost 0 bases and the J segment 4 bases; nucleotides outside the gene matches: 5. DNA for the CDR3: TGTGCCAGCAGCCAAGAACACAGGGGAAGCTATGGCTACACCTTC. This codes for CASSQEHRGSYGYTF.